The 10 T cell receptor beta chains in this list originate from one sample, sequenced in a study of blood T cell repertoires in COVID-19 (dated by TCRdb to about 2020). The library was prepared using the immunoSEQ multiplex PCR assay. In TCRdb, the immuneACCESS table is reduced to in-frame sequences with V and J assigned. These tables do not hold every clone; where another copy was compared, an unresolved V gene accounts for under half, and the others remain unexplained. The sample profile shows about 390,000 clones; around nine tenths of them were found once. Roughly 9.4% of the sample lies in the top ten. The sample was PBMCs or T cells enriched from blood (not recorded which). These receptors originate from a woman between 50 and 59 years old who had recovered from COVID-19.

The chain has TRBV7-2 and TRBJ1-6; unclear D gene. The CDR3 consists of 13 residues. The V and J ends lost 3 bases and 7 bases respectively, with 7 bases between them. Germline V gives CDR1 SGHTA, CDR2 FQGNSA. CDR3 in amino acids: CASSLERNSPLHF. In DNA, the CDR3 is TGTGCCAGCAGCTTGGAGCGGAATTCACCCCTCCACTTT.

This sequence joins TRBV5-1 and TRBJ2-3, with D hard to call. The CDR3 has 12 residues. Germline V lookup: CDR1 SGHRS, CDR2 YFSETQ. The germline V and J ends were trimmed by 7 bases and 3 bases, with 9 bases remaining between them. The CDR3 protein is CASGQITDTQYF. The CDR3 DNA reads TGCGCCAGCGGCCAGATAACAGATACGCAGTATTTT.

V usage is TRBV6-1 and J usage is TRBJ1-1, with D maybe TRBD1 (5 bases). The CDR3 is 13 amino acids. Germline CDR1 is MNHNS and CDR2 is SASEGT. V was clipped by 2 bases and J by 11 bases, with 15 bases between them. The CDR3 DNA reads TGTGCCAGCAGTGAAACATCGTCAGGGAAGGCTTTCTTT. It translates to CASSETSSGKAFF.

This clone appeared once. V usage is TRBV28 and J usage is TRBJ1-5; 7 bases are a match to TRBD1. This CDR3 is 15 amino acids long. Germline CDR1 and CDR2: MDHEN and SYDVKM. The trim removed 5 bases at V and 6 bases at J, leaving 10 bases unmatched. DNA for the CDR3: TGTGCCAGCAGTACCCCGACAGGGTTGGGTCAGCCCCAGCATTTT. Translating gives CASSTPTGLGQPQHF. The whole variable domain, filled in from reference TRBV28 and TRBJ1-5, reads DVKVTQSSRYLVKRTGEKVFLECVQDMDHENMFWYRQDPGLGLRLIYFSYDVKMKEKGDIPEGYSVSREKKERFSLILESASTNQTSMYLCASSTPTGLGQPQHFGDGTRLSIL.

The chain uses TRBV6-5 and TRBJ1-1; TRBD1 might be the D (5 bases). From germline, CDR1 is MNHEY and CDR2 SVGAGI. Trimming took 3 bases from V and 2 from J, leaving 13 bases between them. The CDR3 sequence is 15 residues long. This CDR3 is CASSYRTGGNTEAFF. CDR3 bases: TGTGCCAGCAGTTATAGAACCGGGGGTAACACTGAAGCTTTCTTT.

The chain combines TRBV28 with TRBJ2-1, with 8 positions matching TRBD1. This CDR3 contains 16 residues. Unmatched junction bases numbered 9, after V lost 3 bases and J lost 5 bases. Germline CDR1 and CDR2: MDHEN and SYDVKM. The CDR3 is CASSFIVGQVNNEQFF. The DNA for the CDR3 is TGTGCCAGCAGTTTTATAGTGGGACAGGTGAACAATGAGCAGTTCTTC. Supplemented by reference TRBV28 and TRBJ2-1, the full variable domain reads DVKVTQSSRYLVKRTGEKVFLECVQDMDHENMFWYRQDPGLGLRLIYFSYDVKMKEKGDIPEGYSVSREKKERFSLILESASTNQTSMYLCASSFIVGQVNNEQFFGPGTRLTVL.

The chain is built from TRBV6-6 and TRBJ1-1; D is unresolved. From germline, CDR1 is MNHNY and CDR2 SVGAGI (reference sequence). V dropped 7 bases and J dropped 5 bases, with 17 bases sitting between them. This CDR3 contains 14 residues. For the CDR3, the DNA is TGTGCCAGCAAAATAGCAGGAGGGCGGACTGAAGCTTTCTTT. Its translation: CASKIAGGRTEAFF.

The chain employs TRBV10-3 and TRBJ1-6; D gene unclear. CDR1 is ENHRY, CDR2 SYGVKD, per germline. With 3 bases removed from V and 0 bases from J, the gap between germline ends came to 9 bases. The CDR3 loop spans 16 amino acids. The CDR3 loop is CAISDLASSYNSPLHF. The CDR3 DNA is TGTGCCATCAGTGATCTGGCAAGCTCCTATAATTCACCCCTCCACTTT.

The chain joins TRBV7-2 to TRBJ1-1, with 8 bases lining up with TRBD1. There are 15 residues in the CDR3. V was pared by 1 base and J by 7 bases, with 8 bases of the junction left unmatched. Germline V CDR1 and CDR2: SGHTA, FQGNSA. The CDR3 spells CASSLEAGGYNEAFF. The CDR3 nucleotides are TGTGCCAGCAGCTTAGAGGCAGGGGGCTATAATGAAGCTTTCTTT.

This clone appeared once. The rearrangement uses TRBV4-1 and TRBJ1-4; no firm D call. Trimming cost V 4 bases and J 6 bases, with 15 bases left between them. The length of the CDR3 is 15 residues. The V gene's germline CDR1 is MGHRA and CDR2 YSYEKL. The CDR3 coding sequence is TGCGCCAGCAGCCTATCCGGGTCGCCCGATGAAAAACTGTTTTTT. Encoded protein: CASSLSGSPDEKLFF.